The rows below give T cell receptor beta chains drawn from one sample of a study of blood T cell repertoires in COVID-19. Clones were sequenced by immunoSEQ multiplex PCR, and TCRdb holds only the in-frame ones, with some missing. The sample holds 200,000 to 300,000 clones, about 82% seen once. The specimen sequenced was peripheral blood. Source of these receptors: a woman in her sixties or seventies with active or convalescent COVID-19. The CDR3 runs from the conserved cysteine through the conserved F or W. A D gene is named only where the DNA matches it firmly.

V gene,J gene,D gene,CDR3 protein
TRBV11-2,TRBJ1-3,NA,CASSSGQGNTIYF
TRBV6-5,TRBJ1-5,TRBD1,CASTSGTGFYQPQHF
TRBV19,TRBJ1-4,TRBD1,CASSTTGLNEKLFF
TRBV12-3/TRBV12-4,TRBJ1-2,NA,CASSSNYGYTF
TRBV7-9,TRBJ2-1,NA,CASAGKERAEQFF
TRBV30,TRBJ2-5,TRBD2,CAWSVPFLAGPKETQYF
TRBV2,TRBJ1-4,NA,CASSKRDTPTNEKLFF
TRBV19,TRBJ1-4,NA,CASSLQGASNEKLFF
TRBV5-6,TRBJ2-5,NA,CASSADSQETQYF
TRBV19,TRBJ2-7,NA,CASSVTGTYEQYF
TRBV7-9,TRBJ2-7,TRBD1,CASGTGYSYEQYF
TRBV7-9,TRBJ1-3,NA,CASSQGTDSLSGNTIYF
TRBV24-1,TRBJ2-2,TRBD1,CATSDFTGAGFAGELFF
TRBV7-9,TRBJ2-3,TRBD2,CASSQGTSVGTDTQYF